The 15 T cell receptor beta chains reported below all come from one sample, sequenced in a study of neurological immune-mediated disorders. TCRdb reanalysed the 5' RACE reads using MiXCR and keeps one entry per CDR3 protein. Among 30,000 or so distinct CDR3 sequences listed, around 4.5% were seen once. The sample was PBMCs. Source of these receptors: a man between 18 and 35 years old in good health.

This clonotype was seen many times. CDR3 amino acids: CASSRQGESTDTQYF. For the CDR3, the DNA is TGTGCCAGCAGTCGACAGGGAGAGTCCACAGATACGCAGTATTTT. The gene calls are TRBV6-5 and TRBJ2-3; 7 nucleotides agree with TRBD1. The CDR3 totals 15 residues. CDR1 is MNHEY, CDR2 SVGAGI, per germline. The ends lost 5 bases at V and 2 bases at J; junction bases unmatched: 7.

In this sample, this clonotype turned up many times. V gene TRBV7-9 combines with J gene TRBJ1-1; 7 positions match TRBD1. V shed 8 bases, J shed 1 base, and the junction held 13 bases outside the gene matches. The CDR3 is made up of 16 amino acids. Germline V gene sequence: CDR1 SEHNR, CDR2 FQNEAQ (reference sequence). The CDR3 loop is CASFRTEGQTNTEAFF. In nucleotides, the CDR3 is TGTGCCAGCTTTAGAACCGAGGGACAGACGAACACTGAAGCTTTCTTT.

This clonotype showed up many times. The CDR3 DNA sequence: TGTGCCAGCAGCTTAGGAAACTCTGGAAACACCATATATTTT. Residues: CASSLGNSGNTIYF. V usage is TRBV7-2 and J usage is TRBJ1-3; no firm D call. V gave up 1 base and J gave up 0 bases, with 4 bases separating them. Germline V lookup: CDR1 SGHTA, CDR2 FQGNSA. This CDR3 is built from 14 residues.

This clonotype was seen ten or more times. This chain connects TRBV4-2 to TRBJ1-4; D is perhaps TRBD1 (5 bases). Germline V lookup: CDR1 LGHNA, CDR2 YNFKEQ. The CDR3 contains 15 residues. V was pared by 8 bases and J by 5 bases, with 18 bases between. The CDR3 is CASSNTATVNEKLFF. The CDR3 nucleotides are TGTGCCAGCTCGAATACGGCGACAGTCAATGAAAAACTGTTTTTT.

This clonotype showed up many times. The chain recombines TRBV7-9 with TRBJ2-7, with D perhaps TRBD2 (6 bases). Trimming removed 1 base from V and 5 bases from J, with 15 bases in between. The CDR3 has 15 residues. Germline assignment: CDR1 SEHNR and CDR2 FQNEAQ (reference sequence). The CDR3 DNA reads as TGTGCCAGCAGCTTAGTTGGCCAGCCGGGGGACGAGCAGTACTTC. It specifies CASSLVGQPGDEQYF.

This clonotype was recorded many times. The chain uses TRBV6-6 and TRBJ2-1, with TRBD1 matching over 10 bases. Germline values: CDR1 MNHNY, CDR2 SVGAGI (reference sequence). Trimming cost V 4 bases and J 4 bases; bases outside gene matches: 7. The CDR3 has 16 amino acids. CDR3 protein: CASSSQTGGDYNEQFF. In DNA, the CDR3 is TGTGCCAGCAGTTCCCAGACAGGGGGCGATTACAATGAGCAGTTCTTC.

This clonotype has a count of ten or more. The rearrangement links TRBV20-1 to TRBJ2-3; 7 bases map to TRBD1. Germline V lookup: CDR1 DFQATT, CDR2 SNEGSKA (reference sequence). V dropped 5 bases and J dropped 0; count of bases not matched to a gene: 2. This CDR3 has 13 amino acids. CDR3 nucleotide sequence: TGCAGTGCTGACAGGGATAGCACAGATACGCAGTATTTT. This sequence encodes CSADRDSTDTQYF.

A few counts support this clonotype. The CDR3 region is CASSRPPTDTQYF. In nucleotides, the CDR3 is TGTGCCAGCAGCCGCCCCCCAACAGATACGCAGTATTTT. This chain connects TRBV6-2 or TRBV6-3 to TRBJ2-3; no clear D. This CDR3 spans 13 amino acids. Per the germline V gene, CDR1 is MNHEY and CDR2 is SVGEGT. V shed 6 bases and J shed 3 bases, with 10 bases lying between them.

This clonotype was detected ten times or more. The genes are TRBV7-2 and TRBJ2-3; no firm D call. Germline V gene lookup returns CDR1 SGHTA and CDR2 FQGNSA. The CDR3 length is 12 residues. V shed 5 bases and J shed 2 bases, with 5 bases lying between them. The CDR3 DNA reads TGTGCCAGCAGCCTATTCACAGATACGCAGTATTTT. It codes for CASSLFTDTQYF.

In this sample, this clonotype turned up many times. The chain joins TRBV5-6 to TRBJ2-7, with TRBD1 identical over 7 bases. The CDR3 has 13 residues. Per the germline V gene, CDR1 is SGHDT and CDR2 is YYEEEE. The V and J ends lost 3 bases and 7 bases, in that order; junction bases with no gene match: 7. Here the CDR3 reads CASSSFDRDEQYF. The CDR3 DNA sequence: TGTGCCAGCAGCTCATTCGACAGGGATGAGCAGTACTTC. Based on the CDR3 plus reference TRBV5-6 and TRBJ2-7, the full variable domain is DAGVTQSPTHLIKTRGQQVTLRCSPKSGHDTVSWYQQALGQGPQFIFQYYEEEERQRGNFPDRFSGHQFPNYSSELNVNALLLGDSALYLCASSSFDRDEQYFGPGTRLTVT.

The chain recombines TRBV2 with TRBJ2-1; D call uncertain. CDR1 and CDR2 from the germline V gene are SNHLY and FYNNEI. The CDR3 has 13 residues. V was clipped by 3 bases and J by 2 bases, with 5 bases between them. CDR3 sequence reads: CASSEEAYNEQFF. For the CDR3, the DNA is TGTGCCAGCAGTGAGGAAGCCTACAATGAGCAGTTCTTC.

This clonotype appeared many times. The DNA for the CDR3 is TGTGCCACCAGCAGAGATCGGTCCCCCGGACCAGGGCATTTT. Its protein product is CATSRDRSPGPGHF. The J gene is TRBJ1-5, the V gene TRBV15, with unresolved D. Germline V gene data show CDR1 as LNHNV and CDR2 as YYDKDF (reference sequence). The CDR3 has 14 residues. Between the trimmed V and J ends, which lost 0 bases and 15 bases, there was a span of 18 bases.

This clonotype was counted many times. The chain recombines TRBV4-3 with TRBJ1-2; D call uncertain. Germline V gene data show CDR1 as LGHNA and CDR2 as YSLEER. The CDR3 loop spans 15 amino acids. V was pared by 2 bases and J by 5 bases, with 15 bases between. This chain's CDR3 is CASSQSEDWAYGYTF. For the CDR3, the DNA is TGCGCCAGCAGCCAATCCGAGGACTGGGCTTATGGCTACACCTTC.

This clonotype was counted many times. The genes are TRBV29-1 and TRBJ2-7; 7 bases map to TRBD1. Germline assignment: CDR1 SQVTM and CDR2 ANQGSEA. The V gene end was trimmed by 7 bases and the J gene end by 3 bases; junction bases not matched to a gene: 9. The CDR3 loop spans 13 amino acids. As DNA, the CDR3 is TGCAGCGCCCAGTGGGCAGGGGGCTACGAGCAGTACTTC. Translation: CSAQWAGGYEQYF.

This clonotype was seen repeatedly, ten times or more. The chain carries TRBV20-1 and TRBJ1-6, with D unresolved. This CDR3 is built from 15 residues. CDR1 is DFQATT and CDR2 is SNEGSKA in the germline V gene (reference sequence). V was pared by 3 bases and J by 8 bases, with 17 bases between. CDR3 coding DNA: TGCAGTGCTAGCAAGGTCCCTCCCCGCTATTCACCCCTCCACTTT. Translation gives CSASKVPPRYSPLHF.